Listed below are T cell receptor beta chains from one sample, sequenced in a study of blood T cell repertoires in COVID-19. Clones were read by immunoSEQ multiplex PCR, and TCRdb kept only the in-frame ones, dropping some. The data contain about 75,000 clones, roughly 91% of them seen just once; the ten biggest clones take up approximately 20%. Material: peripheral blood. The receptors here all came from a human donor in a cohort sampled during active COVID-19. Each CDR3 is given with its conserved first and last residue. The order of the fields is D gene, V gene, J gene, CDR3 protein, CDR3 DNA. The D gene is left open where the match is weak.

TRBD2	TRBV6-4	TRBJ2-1	CASFVAGGPYNEQFF	TGTGCCAGCTTCGTAGCGGGAGGTCCCTACAATGAGCAGTTCTTC
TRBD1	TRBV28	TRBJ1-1	CASSFVSGGRTEAFF	TGTGCCAGCAGTTTCGTCTCAGGGGGCCGGACTGAAGCTTTCTTT
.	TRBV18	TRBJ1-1	CASSRDTLNTEAFF	TGTGCCAGCTCACGGGACACCCTGAACACTGAAGCTTTCTTT
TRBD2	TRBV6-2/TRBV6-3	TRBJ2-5	CASSYLGTSGPPGTQYF	TGTGCCAGCAGTTATTTGGGGACTAGCGGACCCCCGGGTACCCAGTACTTC
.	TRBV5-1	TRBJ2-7	CASRTGPSYEQYF	TGCGCCAGTCGGACTGGACCCTCCTACGAGCAGTACTTC
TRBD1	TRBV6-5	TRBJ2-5	CASSPTTGGETQYF	TGTGCCAGCAGTCCCACGACAGGGGGAGAGACCCAGTACTTC
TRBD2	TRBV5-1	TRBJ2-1	CASSYRLAGGGNEQFF	TGCGCCAGCAGCTACCGACTAGCGGGAGGAGGAAATGAGCAGTTCTTC
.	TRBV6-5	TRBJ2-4	CASSYSLAKNIQYF	TGTGCCAGCAGTTACTCCTTAGCCAAAAACATTCAGTACTTC
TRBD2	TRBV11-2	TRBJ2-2	CASSPGLAGVRKNTGELFF	TGTGCCAGCAGCCCGGGACTAGCGGGAGTTCGTAAGAACACCGGGGAGCTGTTTTTT
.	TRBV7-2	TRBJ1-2	CASSQLGYGYTF	TGTGCCAGCAGCCAACTCGGCTATGGCTACACCTTC
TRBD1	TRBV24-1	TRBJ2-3	CATSDTRQGAGTDTQYF	TGTGCCACCAGTGACACTAGACAGGGGGCCGGAACAGATACGCAGTATTTT
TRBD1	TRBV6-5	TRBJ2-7	CASADRGRSYEQYF	TGTGCCAGCGCGGACAGGGGTCGCTCCTACGAGCAGTACTTC
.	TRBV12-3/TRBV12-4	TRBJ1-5	CASSPSNQPQHF	TGTGCCAGCAGCCCGAGCAATCAGCCCCAGCATTTT
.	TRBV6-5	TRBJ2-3	CASIPRGYSTDTQYF	TGTGCCAGCATTCCGCGGGGCTACTCCACAGATACGCAGTATTTT
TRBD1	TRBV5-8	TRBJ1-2	CASSLIGTGNVGYTF	TGTGCCAGCAGCTTGATTGGGACAGGGAATGTCGGCTACACCTTC
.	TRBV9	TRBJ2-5	CASSVVGAIQETQYF	TGTGCCAGCAGCGTAGTGGGGGCGATCCAAGAGACCCAGTACTTC
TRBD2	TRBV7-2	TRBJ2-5	CASSLASLAGAPRETQYF	TGTGCCAGCAGCTTAGCCTCTTTAGCGGGGGCCCCACGAGAGACCCAGTACTTC
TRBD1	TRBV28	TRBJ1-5	CASSLGSGGGSNQPQHF	TGTGCCAGCAGTTTGGGGTCAGGGGGCGGGAGCAATCAGCCCCAGCATTTT
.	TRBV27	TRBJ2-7	CASSSQAGRGYEQYF	TGTGCCAGCAGTAGTCAAGCGGGCCGGGGTTACGAGCAGTACTTC